The source of this T cell receptor (beta chain) is a study of blood T cells in healthy people across ages. Study conclusions and caveats: Estimates based on one million T cells were treated as lower bounds.

This clonotype showed up just a few times. Its specificity is unknown. There were healthy Caucasian individuals from Russia, aged roughly 6 to 100, serving as donors. The authors isolated at least 7 million PBMCs per sample. Germline values: CDR1 MNHEY, CDR2 SVGAGI. The CDR3 runs to 13 residues. V lost 2 bases and J lost 7, with 11 bases in between. Primers used in a second PCR of about 7 to 12 cycles were a sample-barcoded 5' primer and a J-beta primer mix. TCRdb reanalysed the 5' RACE reads using MiXCR and keeps one entry per CDR3 protein. The repertoire holds 550,000 to 800,000 distinct CDR3 sequences, with about 30% as singletons.

Sequenced: blood. This chain uses TRBV6-5 with TRBJ1-1, with D unresolved. The sequence was collected from an elderly woman in good health. CDR3 amino acids: CASSYVERGEAFF. The CDR3 DNA reads TGTGCCAGCAGTTACGTCGAAAGAGGTGAAGCTTTCTTT.